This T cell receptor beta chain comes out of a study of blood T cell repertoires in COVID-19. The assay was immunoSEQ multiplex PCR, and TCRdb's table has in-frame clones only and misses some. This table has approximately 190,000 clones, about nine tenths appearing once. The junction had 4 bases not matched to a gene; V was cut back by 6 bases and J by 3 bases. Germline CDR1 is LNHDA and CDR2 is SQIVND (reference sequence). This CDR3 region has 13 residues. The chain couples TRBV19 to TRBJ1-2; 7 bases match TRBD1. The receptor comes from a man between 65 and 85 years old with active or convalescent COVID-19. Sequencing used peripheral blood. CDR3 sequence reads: CASSIGQDYGYTF. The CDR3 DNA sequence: TGTGCCAGTAGCATCGGACAGGACTATGGCTACACCTTC.